This T cell receptor (beta chain) was captured in a study of cytomegalovirus exposure and HLA in healthy donors. Study-wide results and caveats: Rare TCR sequences dominated, though some public TCRs recurred in many donors.

To note about this clone: Its antigen is as yet unknown.

Trimming left V 4 bases short and J 6 bases short, with 26 bases between. This CDR3 spans 17 amino acids. Germline loops: CDR1 SGHRS, CDR2 YFSETQ. Using immunoSEQ multiplex PCR, the repertoire was profiled, and TCRdb retains in-frame clones only, with some absent. The repertoire holds around 150,000 clones, with approximately 84% as singletons. This TCR was sampled from a man aged 25 to 40 in good health and CMV-seropositive. The rearrangement links TRBV5-1 to TRBJ2-7, with D tentatively TRBD1 (5 bases). Sequencing was performed on PBMCs. The CDR3 spells CASSPMPWGQALGEQYF. CDR3 sequence (DNA): TGCGCCAGCAGCCCAATGCCTTGGGGCCAGGCTTTAGGCGAGCAGTACTTC.